The present T cell receptor (beta chain) was sequenced within a study of shared clonotypes between healthy human individuals. Study-wide background: Each donor's CD8 memory used one plate, CD8 naive two, each CD4 subset three. General study results and limits: Depth was large, yet rarefaction showed that sorted-subset sequencing was incomplete.

The authors split each subset's genomic DNA evenly across several immunoSEQ plates. This table comes from immunoSEQ multiplex PCR, and its TCRdb copy is limited to in-frame clones, with some not included. The sample contains about 2.4 million clones, 80% to 95% of which appear only once. As for this clone: The antigen is undetermined. The same CDR3 can be traced to other DNA sequences in this sample.

With 0 bases removed from V and 5 bases from J, the gap between germline ends came to 11 bases. Germline CDR1 SGDLS, CDR2 YYNGEE. The CDR3 length is 14 residues. The chain combines TRBV9 with TRBJ1-2; tentatively, D is TRBD1 (5 bases). This sequence originates from a man aged 18 to 29 in good health. Some clones in this sample may be carry-over from other donors' samples. The sample consisted of naive CD4+ T cells from PBMCs. Subset: CD45RA+ positively selected. The CDR3 loop is CASSVVGTSYGYTF. The CDR3 region has the DNA TGTGCCAGCAGCGTAGTGGGGACTTCTTATGGCTACACCTTC.